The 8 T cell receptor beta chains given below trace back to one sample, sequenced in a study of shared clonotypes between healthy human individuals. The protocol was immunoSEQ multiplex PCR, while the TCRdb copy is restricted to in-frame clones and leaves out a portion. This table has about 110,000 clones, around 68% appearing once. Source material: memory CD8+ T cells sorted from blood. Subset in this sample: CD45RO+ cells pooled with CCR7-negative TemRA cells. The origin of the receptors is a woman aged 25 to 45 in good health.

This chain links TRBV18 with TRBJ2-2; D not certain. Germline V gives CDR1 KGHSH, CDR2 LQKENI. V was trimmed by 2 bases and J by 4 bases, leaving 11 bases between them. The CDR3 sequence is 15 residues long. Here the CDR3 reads CASSPISPGTGELFF. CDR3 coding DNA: TGTGCCAGCTCACCAATAAGCCCGGGCACCGGGGAGCTGTTTTTT.

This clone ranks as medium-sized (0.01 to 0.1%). In DNA, the CDR3 is TGTGCCAGCAGTGCAGGGGAAAACACTGAAGCTTTCTTT. Translated: CASSAGENTEAFF. V is TRBV6-4 and J is TRBJ1-1; maybe TRBD1 (6 bases). V lost 4 bases and J lost 2, with 8 bases in between. The CDR3 contains 13 residues. Germline V gene data show CDR1 as MRHNA and CDR2 as SNTAGT.

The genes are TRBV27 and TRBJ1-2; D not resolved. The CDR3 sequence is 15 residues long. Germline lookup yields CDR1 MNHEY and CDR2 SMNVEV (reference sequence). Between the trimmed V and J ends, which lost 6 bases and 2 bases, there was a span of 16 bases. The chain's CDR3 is CASSRGRKMNYGYTF. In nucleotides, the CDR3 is TGTGCCAGCAGCCGCGGACGTAAGATGAACTATGGCTACACCTTC.

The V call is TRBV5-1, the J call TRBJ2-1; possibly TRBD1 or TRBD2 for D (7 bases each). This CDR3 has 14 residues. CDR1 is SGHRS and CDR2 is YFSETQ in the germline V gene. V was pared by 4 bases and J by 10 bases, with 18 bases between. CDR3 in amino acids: CASSPGGLLSEQFF. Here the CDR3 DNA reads TGCGCCAGCAGCCCAGGGGGACTACTCTCCGAGCAGTTCTTC.

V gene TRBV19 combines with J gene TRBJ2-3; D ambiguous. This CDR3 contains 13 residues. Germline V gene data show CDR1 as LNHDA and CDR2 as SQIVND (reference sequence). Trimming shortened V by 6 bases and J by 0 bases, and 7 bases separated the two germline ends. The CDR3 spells CASRTDSTDTQYF. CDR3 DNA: TGTGCCAGTAGAACAGATAGCACAGATACGCAGTATTTT.

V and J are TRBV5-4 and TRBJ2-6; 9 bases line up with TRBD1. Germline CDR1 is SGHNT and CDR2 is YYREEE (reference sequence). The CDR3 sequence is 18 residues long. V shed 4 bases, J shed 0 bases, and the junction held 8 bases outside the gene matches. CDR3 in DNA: TGTGCCAGCAGCAAACCGGGACAGGGTCTCTCTGGGGCCAACGTCCTGACTTTC. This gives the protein CASSKPGQGLSGANVLTF.

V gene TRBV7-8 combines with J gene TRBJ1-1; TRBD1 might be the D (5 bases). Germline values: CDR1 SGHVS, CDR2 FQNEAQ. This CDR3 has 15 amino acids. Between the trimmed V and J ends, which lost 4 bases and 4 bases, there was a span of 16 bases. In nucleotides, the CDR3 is TGTGCCAGCAGCTCCGGGGCAGGTTGGGTCACTGAAGCTTTCTTT. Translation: CASSSGAGWVTEAFF.

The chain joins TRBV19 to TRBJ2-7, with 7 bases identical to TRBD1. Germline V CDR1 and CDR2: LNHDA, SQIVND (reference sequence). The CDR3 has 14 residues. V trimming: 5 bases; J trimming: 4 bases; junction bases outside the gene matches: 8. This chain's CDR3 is CASSSAGTVYEQYF. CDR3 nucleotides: TGTGCCAGTAGTTCCGCCGGGACAGTTTACGAGCAGTACTTC.